Listed below are T cell receptor beta chains from one sample, sequenced in a study of CD8 T cells in ankylosing spondylitis. TCRdb independently ran MiXCR on the 5' RACE reads; one entry per CDR3 protein. The sample lists about 460,000 distinct CDR3 sequences; roughly 5.3% were seen once. Sample: blood, either unsorted or a sorted T cell fraction (not recorded which). These receptors were collected from a male donor with ankylosing spondylitis. CDR3s include the opening cysteine and the closing phenylalanine or tryptophan. The D gene is left open where the match is weak. Rows give clone size only sometimes, using once, few, many, or a class for an expanded clone.

abundance,j_gene,d_gene,v_gene,CDR3aa,CDR3nt
-,TRBJ2-1,-,TRBV5-1,CASSLTGEGGDEQFF,TGCGCCAGCAGCCTAACAGGGGAAGGAGGGGATGAGCAGTTCTTC
-,TRBJ2-7,-,TRBV10-3,CAISLDKSSYEQYF,TGTGCCATCAGTCTTGACAAGAGCTCCTACGAGCAGTACTTC
many,TRBJ1-2,-,TRBV20-1,CSAAVNYGYTF,TGCAGTGCTGCGGTAAACTATGGCTACACCTTC
-,TRBJ1-1,-,TRBV6-2/TRBV6-3,CASSYPRTTRTFF,TGTGCCAGCAGTTACCCCAGGACGACGAGGACTTTCTTT
many,TRBJ2-1,-,TRBV10-2,CASSEALLGQFF,TGCGCCAGCAGTGAGGCCCTCCTGGGGCAGTTCTTC
many,TRBJ1-2,-,TRBV5-1,CASSFTGRAYYGYTF,TGCGCCAGCAGTTTTACCGGCAGGGCCTACTATGGCTACACCTTC
many,TRBJ2-2,-,TRBV6-7,CASSYPTGSTGELFF,TGTGCCAGCAGTTACCCCACAGGGAGCACCGGGGAGCTGTTTTTT
many,TRBJ2-7,-,TRBV27,CASTNSASYEQYF,TGTGCCAGCACCAATAGCGCCTCCTACGAGCAGTACTTC
-,TRBJ1-4,TRBD1,TRBV6-2/TRBV6-3,CASSSDRTKLFF,TGTGCCAGCAGCTCGGACAGGACCAAACTGTTTTTT
many,TRBJ1-6,-,TRBV20-1,CSASKERGSPLHF,TGCAGTGCTAGCAAGGAGAGAGGATCACCCCTCCACTTT
many,TRBJ2-1,-,TRBV20-1,CSALGRRGSSYNEQFF,TGCAGTGCTCTGGGGCGGCGGGGCAGCTCCTACAATGAGCAGTTCTTC
few,TRBJ2-5,TRBD1,TRBV20-1,CSARAGTEETQYF,TGCAGTGCTAGGGCCGGGACAGAAGAGACCCAGTACTTC
many,TRBJ1-5,-,TRBV7-8,CASSSTWGRVGNQPQHF,TGTGCCAGCAGCTCCACCTGGGGCAGGGTGGGCAATCAGCCCCAGCATTTT
few,TRBJ2-3,-,TRBV20-1,CSARAPGESTDTQYF,TGCAGTGCTAGGGCGCCGGGGGAGAGTACAGATACGCAGTATTTT
many,TRBJ2-5,TRBD2,TRBV4-3,CASSQRGLAVETQYF,TGCGCCAGCAGCCAAAGGGGACTAGCGGTAGAGACCCAGTACTTC
few,TRBJ2-1,-,TRBV5-1,CASDPGLLSSSYNEQFF,TGCGCCAGCGACCCGGGGTTGCTGTCGAGCTCCTACAATGAGCAGTTCTTC
few,TRBJ2-5,-,TRBV7-6,CASSEIVGPPCF,TGTGCCAGCAGCGAGATAGTGGGCCCACCCTGCTTC
many,TRBJ2-3,-,TRBV7-2,CASSRSSVLDHTQYF,TGTGCCAGCAGCCGATCTAGCGTTCTTGATCATACGCAGTATTTT
many,TRBJ2-6,TRBD1,TRBV4-2,CASSPGTAKTGANVLTF,TGTGCCAGCAGCCCCGGGACAGCTAAAACTGGGGCCAACGTCCTGACTTTC
many,TRBJ1-5,-,TRBV20-1,CSARVRGLGYSNQPQHF,TGCAGTGCTAGAGTTCGAGGACTCGGATATAGCAATCAGCCCCAGCATTTT
many,TRBJ2-1,TRBD1,TRBV5-1,CASSFGTGGNEQFF,TGTGCCAGCAGCTTTGGGACAGGGGGGAATGAGCAGTTCTTC
many,TRBJ1-2,-,TRBV9,CASSVANGGPNGYTF,TGTGCCAGCAGCGTAGCTAACGGGGGACCGAATGGCTACACCTTC
many,TRBJ2-7,TRBD1,TRBV6-5,CASSTTGGVYEQYF,TGTGCCAGCAGTACTACAGGGGGAGTCTACGAGCAGTACTTC
many,TRBJ2-3,-,TRBV4-3,CASSQEYRGYTDTQYF,TGCGCCAGCAGCCAAGAGTATCGGGGATACACAGATACGCAGTATTTT
many,TRBJ2-2,-,TRBV7-2,CASSRRPQSVNGELFF,TGTGCCAGCAGCCGCCGACCCCAGTCAGTTAACGGGGAGCTGTTTTTT
many,TRBJ1-2,-,TRBV10-3,CAISEGPYGYTF,TGTGCCATCAGTGAGGGTCCGTATGGCTACACCTTC
-,TRBJ1-5,-,TRBV6-1,CASSEEGRNQPQHF,TGTGCCAGCAGTGAAGAGGGACGCAATCAGCCCCAGCATTTT
few,TRBJ2-2,-,TRBV4-3,CASSQYETTNTGELFF,TGCGCCAGCAGCCAATACGAGACCACAAACACCGGGGAGCTGTTTTTT